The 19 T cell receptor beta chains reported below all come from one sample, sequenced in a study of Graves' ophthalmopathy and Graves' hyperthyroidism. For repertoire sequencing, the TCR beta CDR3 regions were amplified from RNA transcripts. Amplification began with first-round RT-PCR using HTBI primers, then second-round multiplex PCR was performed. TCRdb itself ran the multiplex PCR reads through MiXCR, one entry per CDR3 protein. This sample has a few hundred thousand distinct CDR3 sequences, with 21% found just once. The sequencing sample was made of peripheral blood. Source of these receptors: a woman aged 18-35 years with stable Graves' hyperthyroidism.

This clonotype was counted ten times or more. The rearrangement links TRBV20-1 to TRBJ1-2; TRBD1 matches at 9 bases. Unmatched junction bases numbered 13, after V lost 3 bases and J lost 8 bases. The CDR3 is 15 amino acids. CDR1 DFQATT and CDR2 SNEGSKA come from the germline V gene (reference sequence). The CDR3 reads CSASQDKTGGEGYTF. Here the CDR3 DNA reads TGCAGTGCTAGTCAGGACAAAACAGGGGGCGAGGGCTACACCTTC.

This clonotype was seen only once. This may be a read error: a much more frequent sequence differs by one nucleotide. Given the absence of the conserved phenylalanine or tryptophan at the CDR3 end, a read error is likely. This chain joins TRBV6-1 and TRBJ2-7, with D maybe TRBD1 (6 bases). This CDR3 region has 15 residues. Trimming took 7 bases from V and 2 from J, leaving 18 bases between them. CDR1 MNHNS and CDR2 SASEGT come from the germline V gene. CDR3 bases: TGTGCCAGCAAAAGCAAATGGGGGCTAACCTACGAGCAGTACTAC. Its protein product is CASKSKWGLTYEQYY.

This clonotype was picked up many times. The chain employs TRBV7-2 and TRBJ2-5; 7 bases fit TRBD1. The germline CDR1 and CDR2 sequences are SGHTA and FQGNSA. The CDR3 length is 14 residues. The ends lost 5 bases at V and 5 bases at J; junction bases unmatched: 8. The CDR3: CASSPLGGRETQYF. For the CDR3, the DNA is TGTGCCAGCAGCCCCCTAGGGGGCCGGGAGACCCAGTACTTC.

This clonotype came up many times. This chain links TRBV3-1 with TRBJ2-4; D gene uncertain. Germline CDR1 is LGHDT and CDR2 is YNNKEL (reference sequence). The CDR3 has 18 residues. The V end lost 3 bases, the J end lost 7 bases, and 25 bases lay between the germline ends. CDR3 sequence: CASSQDPSLGPNNNIQYF. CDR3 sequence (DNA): TGTGCCAGCAGCCAGGACCCCAGTCTAGGGCCCAACAACAACATTCAGTACTTC.

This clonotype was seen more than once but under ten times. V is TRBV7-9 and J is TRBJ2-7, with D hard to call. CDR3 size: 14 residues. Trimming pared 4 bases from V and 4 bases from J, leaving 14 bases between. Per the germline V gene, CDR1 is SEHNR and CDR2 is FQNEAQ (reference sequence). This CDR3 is CASSSLPDSYEQYF. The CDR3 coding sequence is TGTGCCAGCAGCTCCCTCCCAGATTCATACGAGCAGTACTTC.

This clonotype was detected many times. Here the CDR3 DNA reads TGTGCCAGCAGCTTAGGACTAGTCACCTACGAGCAGTACTTC. Translating it yields CASSLGLVTYEQYF. The rearrangement uses TRBV7-2 and TRBJ2-7, with D possibly TRBD2 on 6 matching bases. Germline-derived CDR1 and CDR2 are SGHTA and FQGNSA. Between the trimmed V and J ends, which lost 1 base and 2 bases, there was a span of 9 bases. This CDR3 has 14 amino acids.

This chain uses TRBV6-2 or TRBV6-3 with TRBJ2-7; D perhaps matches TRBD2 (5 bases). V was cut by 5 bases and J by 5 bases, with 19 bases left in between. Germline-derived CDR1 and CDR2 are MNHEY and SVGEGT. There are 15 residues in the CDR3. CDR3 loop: CASSTLDGGENEQYF. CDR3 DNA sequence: TGTGCCAGCAGTACACTAGACGGTGGCGAGAACGAGCAGTACTTC.

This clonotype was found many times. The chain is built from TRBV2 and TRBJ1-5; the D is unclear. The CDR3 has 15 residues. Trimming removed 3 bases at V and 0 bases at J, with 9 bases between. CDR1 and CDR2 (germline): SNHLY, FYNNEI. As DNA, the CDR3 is TGTGCCAGCAGTGAGTGGGGTTATAGCAATCAGCCCCAGCATTTT. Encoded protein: CASSEWGYSNQPQHF.

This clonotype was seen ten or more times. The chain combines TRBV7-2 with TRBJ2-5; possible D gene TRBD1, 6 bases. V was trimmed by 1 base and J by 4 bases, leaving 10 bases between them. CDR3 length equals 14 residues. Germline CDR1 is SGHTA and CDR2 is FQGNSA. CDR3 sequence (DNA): TGTGCCAGCAGCTTAGGAGGGGGTCTAGAGACCCAGTACTTC. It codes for CASSLGGGLETQYF. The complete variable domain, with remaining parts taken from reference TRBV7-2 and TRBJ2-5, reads GAGVSQSPSNKVTEKGKDVELRCDPISGHTALYWYRQSLGQGLEFLIYFQGNSAPDKSGLPSDRFSAERTGGSVSTLTIQRTQQEDSAVYLCASSLGGGLETQYFGPGTRLLVL.

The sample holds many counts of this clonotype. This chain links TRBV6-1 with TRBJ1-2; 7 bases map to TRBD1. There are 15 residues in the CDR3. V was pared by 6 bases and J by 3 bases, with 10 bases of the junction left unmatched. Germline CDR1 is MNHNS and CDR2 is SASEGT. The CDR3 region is CASSPSGQKYYGYTF. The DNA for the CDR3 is TGTGCCAGCAGCCCTTCGGGACAGAAGTACTATGGCTACACCTTC.

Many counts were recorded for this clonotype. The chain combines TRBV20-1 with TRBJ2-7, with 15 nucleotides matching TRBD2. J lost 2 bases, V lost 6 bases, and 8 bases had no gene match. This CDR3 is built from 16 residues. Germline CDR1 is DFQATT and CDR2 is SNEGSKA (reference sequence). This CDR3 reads CSAIPGLAGGTYEQYF. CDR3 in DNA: TGCAGTGCGATACCGGGACTAGCGGGAGGTACCTACGAGCAGTACTTC.

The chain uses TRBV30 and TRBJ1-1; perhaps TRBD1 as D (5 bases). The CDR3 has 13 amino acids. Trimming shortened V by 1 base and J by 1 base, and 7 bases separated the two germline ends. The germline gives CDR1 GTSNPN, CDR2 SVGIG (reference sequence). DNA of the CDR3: TGTGCCTGGAGTGACAGGCCGAACACTGAAGCTTTCTTT. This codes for CAWSDRPNTEAFF.

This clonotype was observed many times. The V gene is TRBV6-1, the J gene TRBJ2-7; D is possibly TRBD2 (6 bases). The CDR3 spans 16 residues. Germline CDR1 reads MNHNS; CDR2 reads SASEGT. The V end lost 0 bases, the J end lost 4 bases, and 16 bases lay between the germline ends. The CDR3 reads CASSEAQTRAGYEQYF. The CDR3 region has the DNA TGTGCCAGCAGTGAAGCGCAGACTAGGGCCGGGTACGAGCAGTACTTC.

CDR3 coding DNA: TGTGCCAGCAACTACGGGACGGGAGGGGCTGAAGCTTTCTTT. It yields the protein CASNYGTGGAEAFF. V and J are TRBV12-3 or TRBV12-4 and TRBJ1-1; D possibly corresponds to TRBD1 (5 bases). With 7 bases removed from V and 6 bases from J, the gap between germline ends came to 18 bases. CDR3 length equals 14 residues.

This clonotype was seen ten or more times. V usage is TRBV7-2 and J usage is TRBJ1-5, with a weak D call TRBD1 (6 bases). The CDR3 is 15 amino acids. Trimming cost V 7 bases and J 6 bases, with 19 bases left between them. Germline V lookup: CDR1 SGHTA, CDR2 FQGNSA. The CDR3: CASNRDGQTGQPQHF. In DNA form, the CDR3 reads TGTGCCAGCAACCGAGATGGACAGACGGGTCAGCCCCAGCATTTT.

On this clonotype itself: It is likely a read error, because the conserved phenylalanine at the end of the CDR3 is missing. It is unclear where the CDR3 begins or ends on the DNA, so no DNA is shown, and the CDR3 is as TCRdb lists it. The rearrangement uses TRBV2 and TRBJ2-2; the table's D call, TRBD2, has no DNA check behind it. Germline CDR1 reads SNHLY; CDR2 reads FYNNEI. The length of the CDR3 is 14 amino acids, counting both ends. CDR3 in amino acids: CASRGTRGTGELLL.

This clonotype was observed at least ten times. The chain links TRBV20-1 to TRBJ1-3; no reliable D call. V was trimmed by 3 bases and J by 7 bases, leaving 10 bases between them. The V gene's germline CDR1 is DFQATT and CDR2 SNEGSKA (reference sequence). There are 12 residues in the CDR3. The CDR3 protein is CSARGGWNTIYF. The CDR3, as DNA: TGCAGTGCTAGGGGCGGTTGGAACACCATATATTTT.

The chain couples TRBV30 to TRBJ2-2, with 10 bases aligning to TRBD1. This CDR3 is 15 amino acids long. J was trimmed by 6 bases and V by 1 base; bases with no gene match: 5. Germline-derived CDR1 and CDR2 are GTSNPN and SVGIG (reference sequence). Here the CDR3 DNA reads TGTGCCTGGAGTGCCGGGACAGGGGTTTCCGGGGAGCTGTTTTTT. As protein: CAWSAGTGVSGELFF.

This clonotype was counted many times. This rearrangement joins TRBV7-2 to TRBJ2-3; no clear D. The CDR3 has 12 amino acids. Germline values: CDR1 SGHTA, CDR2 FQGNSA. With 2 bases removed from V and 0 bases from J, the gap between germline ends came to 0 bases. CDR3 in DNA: TGTGCCAGCAGCTTAAGCACAGATACGCAGTATTTT. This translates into CASSLSTDTQYF.